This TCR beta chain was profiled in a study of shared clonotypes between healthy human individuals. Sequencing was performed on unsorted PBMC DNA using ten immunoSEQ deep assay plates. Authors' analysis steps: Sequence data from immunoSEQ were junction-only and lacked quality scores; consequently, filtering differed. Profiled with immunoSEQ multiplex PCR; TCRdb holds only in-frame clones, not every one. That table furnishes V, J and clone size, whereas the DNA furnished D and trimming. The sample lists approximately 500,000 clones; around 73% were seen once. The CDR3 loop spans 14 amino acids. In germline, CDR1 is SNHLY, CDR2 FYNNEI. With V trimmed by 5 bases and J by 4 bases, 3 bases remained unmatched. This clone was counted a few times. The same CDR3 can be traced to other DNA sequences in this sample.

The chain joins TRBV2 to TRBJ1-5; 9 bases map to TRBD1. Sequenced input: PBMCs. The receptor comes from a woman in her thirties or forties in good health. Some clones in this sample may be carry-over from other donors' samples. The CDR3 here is CASSQDRGNQPQHF. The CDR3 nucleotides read TGTGCCAGCAGTCAAGACAGGGGGAATCAGCCCCAGCATTTT.